This T cell receptor beta chain was profiled in a study of PD-1 blockade in mismatch repair-deficient tumors. Sequencing used immunoSEQ multiplex PCR; TCRdb keeps in-frame clones, though not all of them. This sample carries over 100,000 clones, around three quarters of them seen once, and the ten largest clones take about 4.5%. The sequencing used peripheral blood, collected 60 weeks after starting pembrolizumab. The receptor comes from an adult with mismatch repair-deficient cancer.

CDR3 sequence reads: CASSQDSTNNYGYTF. The CDR3 nucleotides read TGTGCCAGCAGCCAGGACAGCACTAATAACTATGGCTACACCTTC. The V gene is TRBV7-2, the J gene TRBJ1-2, with D perhaps TRBD1 (6 bases). Germline assignment: CDR1 SGHTA and CDR2 FQGNSA. The CDR3 covers 15 residues. The V end lost 5 bases, the J end lost 1 base, and 14 bases lay between the germline ends.